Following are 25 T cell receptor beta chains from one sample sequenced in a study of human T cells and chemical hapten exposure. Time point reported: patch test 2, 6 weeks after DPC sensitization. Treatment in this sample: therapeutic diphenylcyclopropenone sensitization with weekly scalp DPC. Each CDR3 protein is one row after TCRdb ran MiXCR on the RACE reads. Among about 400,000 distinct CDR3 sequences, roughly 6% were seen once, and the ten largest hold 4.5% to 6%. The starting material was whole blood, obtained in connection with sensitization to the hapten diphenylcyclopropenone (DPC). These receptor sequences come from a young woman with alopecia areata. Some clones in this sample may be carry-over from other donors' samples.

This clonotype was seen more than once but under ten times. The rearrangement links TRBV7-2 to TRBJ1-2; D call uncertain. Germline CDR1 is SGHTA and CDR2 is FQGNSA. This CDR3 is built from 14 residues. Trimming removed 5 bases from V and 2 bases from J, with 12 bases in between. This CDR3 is CASSPWEGNYGYTF. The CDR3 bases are TGTGCCAGCAGCCCGTGGGAAGGGAACTATGGCTACACCTTC.

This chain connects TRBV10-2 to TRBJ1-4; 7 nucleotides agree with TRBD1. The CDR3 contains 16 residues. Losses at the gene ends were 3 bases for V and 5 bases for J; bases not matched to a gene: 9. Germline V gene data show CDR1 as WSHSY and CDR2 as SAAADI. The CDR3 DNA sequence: TGCGCCAGCAGTGAATCTTCGGGACAGCAGAATGAAAAACTGTTTTTT. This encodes CASSESSGQQNEKLFF.

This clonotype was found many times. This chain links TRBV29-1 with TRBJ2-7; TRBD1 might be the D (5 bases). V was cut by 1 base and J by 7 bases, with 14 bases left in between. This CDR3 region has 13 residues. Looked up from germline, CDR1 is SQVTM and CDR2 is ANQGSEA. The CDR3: CSVEGQGRGEQYF. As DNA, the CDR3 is TGCAGCGTTGAAGGTCAGGGCCGCGGAGAGCAGTACTTC.

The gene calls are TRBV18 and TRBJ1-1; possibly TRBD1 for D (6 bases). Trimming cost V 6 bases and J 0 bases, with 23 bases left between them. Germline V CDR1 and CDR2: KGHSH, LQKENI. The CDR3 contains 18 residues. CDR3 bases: TGTGCCAGCTCTCCCACCGGGGGGGGCGGGTTCATGAACACTGAAGCTTTCTTT. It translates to CASSPTGGGGFMNTEAFF.

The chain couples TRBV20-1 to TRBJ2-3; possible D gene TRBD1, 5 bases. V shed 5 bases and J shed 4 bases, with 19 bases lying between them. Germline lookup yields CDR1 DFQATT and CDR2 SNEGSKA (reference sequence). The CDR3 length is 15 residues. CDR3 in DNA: TGCAGTGCTCCCACTACCCGGATAGGGGCAGATACGCAGTATTTT. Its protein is CSAPTTRIGADTQYF.

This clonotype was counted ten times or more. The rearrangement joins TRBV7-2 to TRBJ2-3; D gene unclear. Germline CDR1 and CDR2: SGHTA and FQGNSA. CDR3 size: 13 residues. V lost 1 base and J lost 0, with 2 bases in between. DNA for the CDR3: TGTGCCAGCAGCTTAGTGAGCACAGATACGCAGTATTTT. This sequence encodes CASSLVSTDTQYF.

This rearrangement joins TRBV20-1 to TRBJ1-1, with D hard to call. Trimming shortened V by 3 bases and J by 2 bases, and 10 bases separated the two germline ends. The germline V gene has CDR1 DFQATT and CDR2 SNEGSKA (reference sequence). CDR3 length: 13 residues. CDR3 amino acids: CSASQAVNTEAFF. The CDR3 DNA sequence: TGCAGTGCTAGTCAGGCAGTTAACACTGAAGCTTTCTTT.

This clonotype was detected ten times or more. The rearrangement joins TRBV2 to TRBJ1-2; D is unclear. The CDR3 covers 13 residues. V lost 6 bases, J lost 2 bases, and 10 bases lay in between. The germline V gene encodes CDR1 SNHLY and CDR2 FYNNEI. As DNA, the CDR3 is TGTGCCAGCAGCACAGATTCGAACTATGGCTACACCTTC. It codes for CASSTDSNYGYTF.

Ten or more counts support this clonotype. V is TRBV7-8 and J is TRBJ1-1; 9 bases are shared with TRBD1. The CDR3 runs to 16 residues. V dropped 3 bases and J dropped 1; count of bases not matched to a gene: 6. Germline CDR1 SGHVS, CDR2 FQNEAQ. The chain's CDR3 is CASSLGQGRQNTEAFF. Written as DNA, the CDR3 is TGTGCCAGCAGCTTGGGACAGGGACGGCAGAACACTGAAGCTTTCTTT. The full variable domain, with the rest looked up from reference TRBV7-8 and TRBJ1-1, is GAGVSQSPRYKVAKRGQDVALRCDPISGHVSLFWYQQALGQGPEFLTYFQNEAQLDKSGLPSDRFFAERPEGSVSTLKIQRTQQEDSAVYLCASSLGQGRQNTEAFFGQGTRLTVV.

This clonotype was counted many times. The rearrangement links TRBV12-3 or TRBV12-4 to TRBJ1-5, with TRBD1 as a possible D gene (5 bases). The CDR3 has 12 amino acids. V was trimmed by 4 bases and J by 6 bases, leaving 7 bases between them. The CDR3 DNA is TGTGCCAGCAGTTGGGGGGGTCAGCCCCAGCATTTT. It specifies CASSWGGQPQHF.

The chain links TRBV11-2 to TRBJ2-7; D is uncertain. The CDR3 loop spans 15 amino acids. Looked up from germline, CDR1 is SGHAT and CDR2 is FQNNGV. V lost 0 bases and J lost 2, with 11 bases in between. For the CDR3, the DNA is TGTGCCAGCAGCTTAGAGGCAGGTCTTACCTACGAGCAGTACTTC. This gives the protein CASSLEAGLTYEQYF.

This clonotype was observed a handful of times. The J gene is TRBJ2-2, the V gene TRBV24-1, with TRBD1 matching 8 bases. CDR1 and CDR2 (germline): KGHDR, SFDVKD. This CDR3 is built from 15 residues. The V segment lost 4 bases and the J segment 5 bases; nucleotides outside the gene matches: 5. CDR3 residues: CATSEAGGRTGELFF. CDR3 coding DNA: TGTGCCACCAGTGAAGCAGGGGGCCGGACCGGGGAGCTGTTTTTT.

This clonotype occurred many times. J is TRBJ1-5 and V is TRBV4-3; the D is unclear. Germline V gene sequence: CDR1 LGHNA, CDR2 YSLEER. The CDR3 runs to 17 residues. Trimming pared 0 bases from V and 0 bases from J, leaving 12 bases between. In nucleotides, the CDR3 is TGCGCCAGCAGCCAAGAAGCCCCCGGTTTTAGCAATCAGCCCCAGCATTTT. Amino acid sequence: CASSQEAPGFSNQPQHF.

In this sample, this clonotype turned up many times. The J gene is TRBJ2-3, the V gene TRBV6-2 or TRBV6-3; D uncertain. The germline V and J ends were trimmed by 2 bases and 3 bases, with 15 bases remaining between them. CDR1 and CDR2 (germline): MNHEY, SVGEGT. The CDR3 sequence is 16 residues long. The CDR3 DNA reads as TGTGCCAGCAGTTACGATAGGGAAAGCGCGACAGATACGCAGTATTTT. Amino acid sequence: CASSYDRESATDTQYF.

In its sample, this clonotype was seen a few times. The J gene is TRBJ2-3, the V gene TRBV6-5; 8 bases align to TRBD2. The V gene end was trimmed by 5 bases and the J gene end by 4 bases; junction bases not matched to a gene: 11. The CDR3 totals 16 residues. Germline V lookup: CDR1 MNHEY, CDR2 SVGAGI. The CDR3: CASSGAFAGGPDTQYF. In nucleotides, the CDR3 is TGTGCCAGCAGTGGGGCCTTCGCGGGGGGCCCAGATACGCAGTATTTT.

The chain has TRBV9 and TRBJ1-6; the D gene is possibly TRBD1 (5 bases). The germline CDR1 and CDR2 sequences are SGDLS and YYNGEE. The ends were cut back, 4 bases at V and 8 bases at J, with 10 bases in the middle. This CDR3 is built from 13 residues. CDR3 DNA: TGTGCCAGCAGCCCTACAGGCGATTCACCCCTCCACTTT. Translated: CASSPTGDSPLHF.

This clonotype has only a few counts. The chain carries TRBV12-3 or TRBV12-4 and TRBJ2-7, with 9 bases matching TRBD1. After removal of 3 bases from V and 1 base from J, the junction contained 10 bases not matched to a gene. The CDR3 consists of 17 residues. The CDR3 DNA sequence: TGTGCCAGCAGTTTTGGGGGACAGGGCCCTCTTTCCTACGAGCAGTACTTC. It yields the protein CASSFGGQGPLSYEQYF.

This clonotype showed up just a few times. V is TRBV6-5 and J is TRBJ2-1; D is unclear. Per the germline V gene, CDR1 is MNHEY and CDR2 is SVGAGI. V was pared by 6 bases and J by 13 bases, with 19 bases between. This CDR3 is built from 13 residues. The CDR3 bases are TGTGCCAGCAGACAGAGTCTGCTGCTCCGTCAGTTCTTC. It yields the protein CASRQSLLLRQFF.

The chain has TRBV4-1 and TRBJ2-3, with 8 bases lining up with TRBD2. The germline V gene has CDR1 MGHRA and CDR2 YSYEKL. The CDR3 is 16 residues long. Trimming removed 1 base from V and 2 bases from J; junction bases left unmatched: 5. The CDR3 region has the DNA TGCGCCAGCAGCCAAGCGGCGGGGGGCCCCACAGATACGCAGTATTTT. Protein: CASSQAAGGPTDTQYF.

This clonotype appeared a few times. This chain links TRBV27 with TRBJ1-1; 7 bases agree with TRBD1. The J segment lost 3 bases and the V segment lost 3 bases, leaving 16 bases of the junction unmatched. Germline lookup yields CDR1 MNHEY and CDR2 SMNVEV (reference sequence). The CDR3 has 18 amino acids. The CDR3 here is CASSFSSGWKTGHTEAFF. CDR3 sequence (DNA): TGTGCCAGCAGTTTCTCCTCTGGTTGGAAGACAGGGCACACTGAAGCTTTCTTT.

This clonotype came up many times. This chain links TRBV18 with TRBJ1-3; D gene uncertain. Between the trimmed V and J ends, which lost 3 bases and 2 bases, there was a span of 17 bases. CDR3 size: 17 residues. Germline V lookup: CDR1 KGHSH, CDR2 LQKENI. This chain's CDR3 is CASSPNFGAGPGNTIYF. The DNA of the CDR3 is TGTGCCAGCTCACCGAACTTCGGAGCAGGACCTGGAAACACCATATATTTT.

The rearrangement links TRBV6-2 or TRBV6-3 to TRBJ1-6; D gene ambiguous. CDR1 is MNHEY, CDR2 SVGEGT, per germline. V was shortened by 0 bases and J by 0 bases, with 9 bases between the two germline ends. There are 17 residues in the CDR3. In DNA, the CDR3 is TGTGCCAGCAGTTACTCGCAGAGGAGCTCCTATAATTCACCCCTCCACTTT. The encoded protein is CASSYSQRSSYNSPLHF.

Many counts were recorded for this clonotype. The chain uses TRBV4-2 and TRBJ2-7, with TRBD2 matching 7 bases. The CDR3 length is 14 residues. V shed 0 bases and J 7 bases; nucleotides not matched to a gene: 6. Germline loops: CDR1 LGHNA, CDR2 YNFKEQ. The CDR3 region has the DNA TGTGCCAGCAGCCAAGATTGGGAGGGTGAAGAGCAGTACTTC. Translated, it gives CASSQDWEGEEQYF.

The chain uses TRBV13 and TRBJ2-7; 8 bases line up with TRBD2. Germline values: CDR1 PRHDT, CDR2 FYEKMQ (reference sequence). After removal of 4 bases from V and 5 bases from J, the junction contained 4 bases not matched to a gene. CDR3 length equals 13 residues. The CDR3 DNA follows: TGTGCCAGCAGCTCCGGGGGGGCGAACGAGCAGTACTTC. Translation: CASSSGGANEQYF.

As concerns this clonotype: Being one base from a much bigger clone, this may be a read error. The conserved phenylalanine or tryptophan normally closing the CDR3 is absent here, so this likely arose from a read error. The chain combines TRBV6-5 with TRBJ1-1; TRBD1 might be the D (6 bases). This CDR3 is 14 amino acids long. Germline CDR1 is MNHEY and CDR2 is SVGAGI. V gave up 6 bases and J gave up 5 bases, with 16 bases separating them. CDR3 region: CASRRRGVGTEAFL. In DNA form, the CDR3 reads TGTGCCAGCAGACGGAGGGGGGTTGGGACTGAAGCTTTCCTT.